A single sample gave rise to the 16 T cell receptor beta chains below, sequenced in a study of blood T cell repertoires in COVID-19. The repertoire was sequenced with immunoSEQ multiplex PCR; TCRdb's copy has only in-frame clones and lacks some. The sample includes approximately 170,000 clones, 70% to 90% of them seen just once. Specimen: peripheral blood. The receptors come from a woman aged 70 to 79 with acute or convalescent COVID-19.

The chain joins TRBV5-5 to TRBJ1-4, with a tentative D call TRBD1 (6 bases). Trimming stripped 4 bases from V and 13 bases from J, with 20 bases between. CDR3 size: 14 residues. CDR1 is SGHKS and CDR2 is YYEKEE in the germline V gene (reference sequence). The CDR3 DNA is TGTGCCAGCAGCAAGGACAGTTCGGGGCCGAGACTGTTTTTT. Encoded protein: CASSKDSSGPRLFF. The whole variable domain, remainder taken from reference TRBV5-5 and TRBJ1-4, is DAGVTQSPTHLIKTRGQQVTLRCSPISGHKSVSWYQQVLGQGPQFIFQYYEKEERGRGNFPDRFSARQFPNYSSELNVNALLLGDSALYLCASSKDSSGPRLFFGSGTQLSVL.

This rearrangement joins TRBV18 to TRBJ1-2; D remains unclear. This CDR3 contains 14 residues. The germline gives CDR1 KGHSH, CDR2 LQKENI. With 7 bases removed from V and 3 bases from J, the gap between germline ends came to 15 bases. The CDR3 DNA follows: TGTGCCAGCTTCCCAGGAGGGATTTACTATGGCTACACCTTC. Translating gives CASFPGGIYYGYTF.

This chain links TRBV30 with TRBJ2-2; TRBD1 matches 7 bases. Trimming at V came to 4 bases and at J to 4 bases, leaving 12 bases not matched to a gene. Germline loops: CDR1 GTSNPN, CDR2 SVGIG (reference sequence). This CDR3 has 16 amino acids. The CDR3 sequence is CAWKTPGQLATGELFF. The CDR3 nucleotides read TGTGCCTGGAAAACTCCGGGACAGTTGGCCACCGGGGAGCTGTTTTTT.

The CDR3 bases are TGCGCCAGCAGCTCGCAACCGGGACTAGTAGACAATGAGCAGTTCTTC. Its translation is CASSSQPGLVDNEQFF. The genes are TRBV5-1 and TRBJ2-1, with 8 positions matching TRBD2. This CDR3 region has 16 residues. V was clipped by 3 bases and J by 5 bases; unmatched bases: 10. CDR1 SGHRS and CDR2 YFSETQ come from the germline V gene.

CDR3 coding DNA: TGTGCCAGCAGTGGAACAGGGGGCTATGGCTACACCTTC. The encoded protein is CASSGTGGYGYTF. V gene TRBV2 combines with J gene TRBJ1-2; 8 bases fit TRBD1. The CDR3 sequence is 13 residues long. In germline, CDR1 is SNHLY, CDR2 FYNNEI. The V and J ends lost 4 bases and 4 bases, in that order; junction bases with no gene match: 2.

The J gene is TRBJ2-3, the V gene TRBV5-4; the match to TRBD2 covers 10 bases. CDR1 SGHNT and CDR2 YYREEE come from the germline V gene (reference sequence). The trim removed 4 bases at V and 5 bases at J, leaving 7 bases unmatched. The CDR3 has 15 amino acids. CDR3 in amino acids: CASSAPGLARDTQYF. The CDR3 DNA sequence: TGTGCCAGCAGCGCACCGGGACTAGCGAGAGATACGCAGTATTTT.

The chain uses TRBV7-3 and TRBJ2-1; 8 nucleotides match TRBD2. With 4 bases clipped from V and 9 bases from J, the junction kept 5 bases outside the gene matches. The CDR3 sequence is 13 residues long. Germline loops: CDR1 SGHTA, CDR2 FQGTGA. DNA of the CDR3: TGTGCCAGCAGCTCCGATGGACTAGCTGAGCAGTTCTTC. Translated, it gives CASSSDGLAEQFF. The variable domain in full, with the rest retrieved from reference TRBV7-3 and TRBJ2-1, is GAGVSQTPSNKVTEKGKYVELRCDPISGHTALYWYRQSLGQGPEFLIYFQGTGAADDSGLPNDRFFAVRPEGSVSTLKIQRTERGDSAVYLCASSSDGLAEQFFGPGTRLTVL.

CDR3 region: CSVVGARGGETQYF. In DNA form, the CDR3 reads TGCAGCGTTGTCGGGGCCCGGGGGGGTGAGACCCAGTACTTC. V and J are TRBV29-1 and TRBJ2-5; TRBD2 matches 8 bases. The V segment lost 4 bases and the J segment 5 bases; nucleotides outside the gene matches: 9. Germline V gene lookup returns CDR1 SQVTM and CDR2 ANQGSEA. The CDR3 consists of 14 residues.

The chain joins TRBV19 to TRBJ2-7; tentative D call: TRBD2 (6 bases). CDR1 and CDR2 (germline): LNHDA, SQIVND (reference sequence). V lost 5 bases and J lost 12, with 14 bases in between. The CDR3 totals 11 residues. CDR3 sequence (DNA): TGTGCCAGTAGTCTCACTAGCTGTCCGTACTTC. This gives the protein CASSLTSCPYF. The variable domain in full, completed from reference TRBV19 and TRBJ2-7, reads DGGITQSPKYLFRKEGQNVTLSCEQNLNHDAMYWYRQDPGQGLRLIYYSQIVNDFQKGDIAEGYSVSREKKESFPLTVTSAQKNPTAFYLCASSLTSCPYFGPGTRLTVT.

This chain connects TRBV24-1 to TRBJ2-5, with 7 bases lining up with TRBD1. Germline V gene data show CDR1 as KGHDR and CDR2 as SFDVKD. This CDR3 is 15 amino acids long. J was trimmed by 4 bases and V by 9 bases; bases with no gene match: 13. The CDR3: CATQRTGPLVETQYF. In DNA form, the CDR3 reads TGTGCCACCCAACGGACAGGACCGCTTGTAGAGACCCAGTACTTC.

The chain is built from TRBV2 and TRBJ1-2; 8 nucleotides line up with TRBD1. Germline V gene lookup returns CDR1 SNHLY and CDR2 FYNNEI. Trimming at V came to 4 bases and at J to 2 bases, leaving 3 bases not matched to a gene. The CDR3 has 14 residues. CDR3 nucleotides: TGTGCCAGCAGTGTGCGGACAGGGAACTATGGCTACACCTTC. Its protein product is CASSVRTGNYGYTF.

This clone was seen once. This sequence joins TRBV5-6 and TRBJ1-1; D is perhaps TRBD1 (6 bases). CDR1 and CDR2 (germline): SGHDT, YYEEEE. Deletions cut 4 bases from V and 0 bases from J, with 13 bases between. This CDR3 has 15 residues. CDR3 bases: TGTGCCAGCAGCAAACAGGGTTTGGTGAACACTGAAGCTTTCTTT. Amino acid sequence: CASSKQGLVNTEAFF.

CDR3: CSVGESSGNTIYF. CDR3 sequence (DNA): TGCAGCGTCGGGGAGAGCTCTGGAAACACCATATATTTT. The genes are TRBV29-1 and TRBJ1-3; no clear D gene. The CDR3 is made up of 13 amino acids. V lost 6 bases to trimming and J lost 0 bases, with 9 bases between them. The V gene's germline CDR1 is SQVTM and CDR2 ANQGSEA. Full variable domain (missing parts from reference TRBV29-1 and TRBJ1-3): SAVISQKPSRDICQRGTSLTIQCQVDSQVTMMFWYRQQPGQSLTLIATANQGSEATYESGFVIDKFPISRPNLTFSTLTVSNMSPEDSSIYLCSVGESSGNTIYFGEGSWLTVV.

This sequence joins TRBV27 and TRBJ1-6; D is possibly TRBD1 (6 bases). Trimming took off 3 bases at V and 10 bases at J, with 13 bases between the two ends. CDR3 size: 14 residues. Germline-derived CDR1 and CDR2 are MNHEY and SMNVEV (reference sequence). CDR3 protein: CASSFYRVGSPLHF. The CDR3 DNA follows: TGTGCCAGCAGTTTTTACAGGGTAGGGTCACCCCTCCACTTT.

The J gene is TRBJ2-1, the V gene TRBV11-2, with a tentative D call TRBD2 (6 bases). Trimming pared 4 bases from V and 2 bases from J, leaving 15 bases between. CDR1 and CDR2 from the germline V gene are SGHAT and FQNNGV. The CDR3 is 16 residues long. The CDR3 protein is CASSSIGGATYNEQFF. The CDR3 DNA follows: TGTGCCAGCAGCTCAATAGGAGGGGCTACCTACAATGAGCAGTTCTTC.

This chain joins TRBV7-9 and TRBJ2-2; D uncertain. Trimming removed 2 bases from V and 6 bases from J, with 13 bases in between. Germline V gene lookup returns CDR1 SEHNR and CDR2 FQNEAQ (reference sequence). CDR3 length: 15 amino acids. The CDR3 DNA sequence: TGTGCCAGCAGCTTAACGCTTGTCGCGCCCGGGGAGCTGTTTTTT. This gives the protein CASSLTLVAPGELFF.